This T cell receptor (beta chain) derives from a study of Graves' ophthalmopathy and Graves' hyperthyroidism. Study context: The authors collected peripheral blood at initial diagnosis, before any treatment.

In the case of this clonotype: Its antigen remains unknown.

Trimming removed 0 bases at V and 2 bases at J, with 5 bases between. The CDR3 consists of 13 residues. Looked up from germline, CDR1 is SGHKS and CDR2 is YYEKEE (reference sequence). RNA transcripts were the template, and TCR beta CDR3 regions were amplified from them. HTBI-primed first-round RT-PCR preceded second-round multiplex PCR. TCRdb passed the multiplex PCR reads through MiXCR, listing each CDR3 protein once. The repertoire holds 40,000 or so distinct CDR3 sequences, around 50% seen once, with 18% in the top ten. Study-wide findings and caveats: Predictions made by the model for ophthalmopathy progression reached 65% to 71% sensitivity and approximately 78% specificity.

For donors with ophthalmopathy, the disease showed moderate-to-severe activity, reached CAS ≥3 and NOSPECS ≥4, and had lasted under 3 months. Pregnancy or lactation, uncontrolled infections and other autoimmune diseases were grounds for excluding patients. Sequenced input: peripheral blood. This chain connects TRBV5-5 to TRBJ1-2; D not certain. This TCR was sampled from an adult man with Graves' ophthalmopathy. The CDR3 DNA reads as TGTGCCAGCAGCTTGGACACCAACTATGGCTACACCTTC. Residues: CASSLDTNYGYTF.